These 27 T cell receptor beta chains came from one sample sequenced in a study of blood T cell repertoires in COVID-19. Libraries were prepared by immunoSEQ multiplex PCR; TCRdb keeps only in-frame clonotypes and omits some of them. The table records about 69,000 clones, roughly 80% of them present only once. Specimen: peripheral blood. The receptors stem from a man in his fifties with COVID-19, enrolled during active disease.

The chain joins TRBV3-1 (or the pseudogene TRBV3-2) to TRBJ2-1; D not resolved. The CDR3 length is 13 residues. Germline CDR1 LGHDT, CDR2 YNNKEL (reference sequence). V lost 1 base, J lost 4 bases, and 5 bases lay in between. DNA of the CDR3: TGTGCCAGCAGCCAAGGGGCATACAATGAGCAGTTCTTC. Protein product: CASSQGAYNEQFF.

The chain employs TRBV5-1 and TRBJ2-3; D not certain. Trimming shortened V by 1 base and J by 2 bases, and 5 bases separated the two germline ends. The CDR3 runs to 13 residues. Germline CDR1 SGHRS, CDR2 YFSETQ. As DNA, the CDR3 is TGCGCCAGCAGCTTGCGACACACAGATACGCAGTATTTT. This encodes CASSLRHTDTQYF.

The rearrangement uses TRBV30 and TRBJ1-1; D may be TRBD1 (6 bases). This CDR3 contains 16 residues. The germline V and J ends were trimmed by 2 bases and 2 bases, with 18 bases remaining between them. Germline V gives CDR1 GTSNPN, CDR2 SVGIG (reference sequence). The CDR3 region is CAWSPHRSRGNTEAFF. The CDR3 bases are TGTGCCTGGAGTCCCCATAGGTCCAGGGGAAACACTGAAGCTTTCTTT.

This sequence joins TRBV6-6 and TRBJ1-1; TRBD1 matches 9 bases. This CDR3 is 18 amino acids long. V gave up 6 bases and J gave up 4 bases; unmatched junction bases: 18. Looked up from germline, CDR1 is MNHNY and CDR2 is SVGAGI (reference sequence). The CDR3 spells CASRRLTTGGSPGTEAFF. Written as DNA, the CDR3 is TGTGCCAGCAGACGACTTACCACAGGGGGCAGTCCGGGCACTGAAGCTTTCTTT.

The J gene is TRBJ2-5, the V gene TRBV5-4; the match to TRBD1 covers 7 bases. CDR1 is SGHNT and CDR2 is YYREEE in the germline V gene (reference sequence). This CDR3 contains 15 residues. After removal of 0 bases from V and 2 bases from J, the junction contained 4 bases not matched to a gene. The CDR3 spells CASSLEGQVQETQYF. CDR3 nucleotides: TGTGCCAGCAGCTTGGAAGGACAGGTACAAGAGACCCAGTACTTC. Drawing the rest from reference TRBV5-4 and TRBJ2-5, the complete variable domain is ETGVTQSPTHLIKTRGQQVTLRCSSQSGHNTVSWYQQALGQGPQFIFQYYREEENGRGNFPPRFSGLQFPNYSSELNVNALELDDSALYLCASSLEGQVQETQYFGPGTRLLVL.

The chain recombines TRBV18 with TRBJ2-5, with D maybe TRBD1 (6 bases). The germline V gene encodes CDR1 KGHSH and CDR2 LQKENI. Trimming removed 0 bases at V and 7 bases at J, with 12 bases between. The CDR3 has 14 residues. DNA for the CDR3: TGTGCCAGCTCACCACCGGCAGGGGTGGGGACCCAGTACTTC. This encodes CASSPPAGVGTQYF.

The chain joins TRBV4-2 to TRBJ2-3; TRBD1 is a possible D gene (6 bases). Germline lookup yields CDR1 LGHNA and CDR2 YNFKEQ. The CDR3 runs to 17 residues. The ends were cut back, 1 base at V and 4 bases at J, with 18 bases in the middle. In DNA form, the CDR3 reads TGTGCCAGCAGCCAAGGAGCAGGACAGTTCAGCGCAGATACGCAGTATTTT. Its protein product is CASSQGAGQFSADTQYF.

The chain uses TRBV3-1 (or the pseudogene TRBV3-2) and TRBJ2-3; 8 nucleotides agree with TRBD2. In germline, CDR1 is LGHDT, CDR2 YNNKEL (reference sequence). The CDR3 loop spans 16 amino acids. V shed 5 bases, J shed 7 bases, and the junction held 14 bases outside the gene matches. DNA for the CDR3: TGTGCCAGCAGCGCTACACTAGCGGAGCCTCTACATACGCAGTATTTT. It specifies CASSATLAEPLHTQYF.

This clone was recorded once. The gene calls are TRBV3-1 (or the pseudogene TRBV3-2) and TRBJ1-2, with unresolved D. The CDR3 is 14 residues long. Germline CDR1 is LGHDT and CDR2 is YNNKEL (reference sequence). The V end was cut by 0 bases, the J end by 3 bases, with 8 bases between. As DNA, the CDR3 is TGTGCCAGCAGCCAAGATCCCCATGACTATGGCTACACCTTC. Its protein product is CASSQDPHDYGYTF.

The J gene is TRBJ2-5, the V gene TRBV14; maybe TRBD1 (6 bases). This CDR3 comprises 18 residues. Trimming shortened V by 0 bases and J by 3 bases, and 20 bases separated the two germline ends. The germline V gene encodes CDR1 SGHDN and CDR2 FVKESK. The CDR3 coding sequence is TGTGCCAGCAGCCAAGAATCGCCGGGTCAGGGGCGTGAAGAGACCCAGTACTTC. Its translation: CASSQESPGQGREETQYF.

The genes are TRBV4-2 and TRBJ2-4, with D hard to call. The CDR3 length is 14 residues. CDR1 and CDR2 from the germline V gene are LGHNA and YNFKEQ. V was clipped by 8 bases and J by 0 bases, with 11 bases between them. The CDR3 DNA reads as TGTGCCAGCCGGCGGCTAGGAGCCAAAAACATTCAGTACTTC. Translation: CASRRLGAKNIQYF.

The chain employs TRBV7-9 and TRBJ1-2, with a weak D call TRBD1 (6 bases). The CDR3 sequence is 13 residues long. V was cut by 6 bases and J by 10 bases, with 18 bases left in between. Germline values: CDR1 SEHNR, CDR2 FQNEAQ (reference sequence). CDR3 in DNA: TGTGCCAGCAGGCCTACTACAGGGTTTTACTACACCTTC. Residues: CASRPTTGFYYTF.

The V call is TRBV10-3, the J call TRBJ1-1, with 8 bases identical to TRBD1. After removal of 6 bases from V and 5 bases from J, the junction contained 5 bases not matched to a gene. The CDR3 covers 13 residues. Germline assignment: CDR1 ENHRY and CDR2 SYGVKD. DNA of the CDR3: TGTGCCATCAGCCAGGGGGCGGTTACTGAAGCTTTCTTT. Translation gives CAISQGAVTEAFF.

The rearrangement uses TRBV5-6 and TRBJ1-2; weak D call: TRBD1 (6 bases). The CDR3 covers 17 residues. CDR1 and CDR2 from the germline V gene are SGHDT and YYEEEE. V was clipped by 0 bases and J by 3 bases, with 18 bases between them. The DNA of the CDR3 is TGTGCCAGCAGCTTGGCCGGGGGGCATATGAGGTACTATGGCTACACCTTC. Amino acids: CASSLAGGHMRYYGYTF.

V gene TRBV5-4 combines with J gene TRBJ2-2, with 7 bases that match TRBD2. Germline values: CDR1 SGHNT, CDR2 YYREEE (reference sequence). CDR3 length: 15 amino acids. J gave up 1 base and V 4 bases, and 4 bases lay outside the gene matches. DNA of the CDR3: TGTGCCAGCAGCGCGGGACTACAGAACACCGGGGAGCTGTTTTTT. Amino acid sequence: CASSAGLQNTGELFF.

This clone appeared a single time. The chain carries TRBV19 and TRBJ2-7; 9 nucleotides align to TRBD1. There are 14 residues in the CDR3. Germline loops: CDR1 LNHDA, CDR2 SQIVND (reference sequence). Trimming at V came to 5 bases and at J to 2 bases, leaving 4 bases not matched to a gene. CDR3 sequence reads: CASSPDRGPYEQYF. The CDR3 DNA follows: TGTGCCAGTAGTCCGGACAGGGGTCCCTACGAGCAGTACTTC.

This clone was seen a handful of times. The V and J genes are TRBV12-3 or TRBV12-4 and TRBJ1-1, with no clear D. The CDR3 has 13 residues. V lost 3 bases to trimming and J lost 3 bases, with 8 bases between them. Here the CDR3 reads CASSLTVDTEAFF. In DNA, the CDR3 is TGTGCCAGCAGTTTGACTGTGGACACTGAAGCTTTCTTT.

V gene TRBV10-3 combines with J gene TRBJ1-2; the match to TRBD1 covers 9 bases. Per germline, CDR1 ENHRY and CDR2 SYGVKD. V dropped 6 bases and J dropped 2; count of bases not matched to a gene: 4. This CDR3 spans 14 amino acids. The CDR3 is CAIRYGTGNYGYTF. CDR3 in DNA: TGTGCCATCAGATACGGGACAGGGAACTATGGCTACACCTTC.

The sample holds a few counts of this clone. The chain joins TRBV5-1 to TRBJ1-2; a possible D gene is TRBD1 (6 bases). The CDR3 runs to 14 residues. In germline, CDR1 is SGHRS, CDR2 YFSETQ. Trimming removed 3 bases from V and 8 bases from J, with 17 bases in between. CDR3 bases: TGCGCCAGCAGCTCAGATGGGACAAACAGGGGCTACACCTTC. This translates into CASSSDGTNRGYTF.

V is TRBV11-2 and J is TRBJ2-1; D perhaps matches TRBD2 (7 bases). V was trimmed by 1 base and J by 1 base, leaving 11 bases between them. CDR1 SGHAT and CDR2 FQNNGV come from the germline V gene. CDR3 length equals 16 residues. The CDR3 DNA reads TGTGCCAGCAGCTTAGCGGCGGGGGCGTCCTACAATGAGCAGTTCTTC. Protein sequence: CASSLAAGASYNEQFF.

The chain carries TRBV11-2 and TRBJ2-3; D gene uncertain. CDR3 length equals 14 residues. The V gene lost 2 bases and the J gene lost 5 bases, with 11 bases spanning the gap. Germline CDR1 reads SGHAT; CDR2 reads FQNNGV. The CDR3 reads CASSLKPRGDTQYF. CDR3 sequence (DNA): TGTGCCAGCAGCTTAAAGCCGCGTGGAGATACGCAGTATTTT.

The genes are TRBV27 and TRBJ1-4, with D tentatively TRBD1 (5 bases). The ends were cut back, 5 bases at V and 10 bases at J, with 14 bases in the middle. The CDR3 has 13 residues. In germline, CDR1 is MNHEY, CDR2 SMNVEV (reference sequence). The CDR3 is CASSITFDRKLFF. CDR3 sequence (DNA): TGTGCCAGCAGTATAACGTTCGACAGAAAACTGTTTTTT.

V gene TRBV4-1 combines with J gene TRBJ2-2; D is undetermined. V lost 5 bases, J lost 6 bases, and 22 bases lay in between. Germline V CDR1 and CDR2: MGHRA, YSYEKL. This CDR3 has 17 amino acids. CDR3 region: CASSLGRNRNMAGELFF. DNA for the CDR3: TGCGCCAGCAGCTTAGGCAGGAATCGTAATATGGCCGGGGAGCTGTTTTTT.

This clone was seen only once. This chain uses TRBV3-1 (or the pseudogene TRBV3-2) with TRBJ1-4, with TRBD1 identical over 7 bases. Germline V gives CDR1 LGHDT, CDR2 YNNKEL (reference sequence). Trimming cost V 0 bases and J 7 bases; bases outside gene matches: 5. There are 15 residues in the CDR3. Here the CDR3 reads CASSQDKGAGEKLFF. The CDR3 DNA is TGTGCCAGCAGCCAAGATAAGGGGGCGGGTGAAAAACTGTTTTTT.

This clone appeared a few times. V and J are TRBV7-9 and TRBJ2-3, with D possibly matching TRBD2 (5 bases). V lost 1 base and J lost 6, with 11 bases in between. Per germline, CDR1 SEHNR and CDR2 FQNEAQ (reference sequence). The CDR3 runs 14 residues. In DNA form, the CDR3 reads TGTGCCAGCAGCTTAGGAGGTAGAGGGGATACGCAGTATTTT. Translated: CASSLGGRGDTQYF. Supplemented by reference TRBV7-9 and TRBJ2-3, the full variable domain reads DTGVSQNPRHKITKRGQNVTFRCDPISEHNRLYWYRQTLGQGPEFLTYFQNEAQLEKSRLLSDRFSAERPKGSFSTLEIQRTEQGDSAMYLCASSLGGRGDTQYFGPGTRLTVL.

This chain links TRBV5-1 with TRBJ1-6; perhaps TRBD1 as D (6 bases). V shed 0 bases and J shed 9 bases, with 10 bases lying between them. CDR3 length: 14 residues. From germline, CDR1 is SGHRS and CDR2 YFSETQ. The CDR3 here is CASSLEQGLSPLHF. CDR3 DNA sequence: TGCGCCAGCAGCTTGGAACAGGGCCTTTCACCCCTCCACTTT.

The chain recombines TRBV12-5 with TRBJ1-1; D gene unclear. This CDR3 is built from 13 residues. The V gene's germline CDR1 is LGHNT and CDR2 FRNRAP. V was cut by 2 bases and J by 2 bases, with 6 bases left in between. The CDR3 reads CASGLRANTEAFF. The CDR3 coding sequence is TGTGCTAGTGGTTTGAGAGCAAACACTGAAGCTTTCTTT. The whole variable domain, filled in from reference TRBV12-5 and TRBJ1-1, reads DARVTQTPRHKVTEMGQEVTMRCQPILGHNTVFWYRQTMMQGLELLAYFRNRAPLDDSGMPKDRFSAEMPDATLATLKIQPSEPRDSAVYFCASGLRANTEAFFGQGTRLTVV.